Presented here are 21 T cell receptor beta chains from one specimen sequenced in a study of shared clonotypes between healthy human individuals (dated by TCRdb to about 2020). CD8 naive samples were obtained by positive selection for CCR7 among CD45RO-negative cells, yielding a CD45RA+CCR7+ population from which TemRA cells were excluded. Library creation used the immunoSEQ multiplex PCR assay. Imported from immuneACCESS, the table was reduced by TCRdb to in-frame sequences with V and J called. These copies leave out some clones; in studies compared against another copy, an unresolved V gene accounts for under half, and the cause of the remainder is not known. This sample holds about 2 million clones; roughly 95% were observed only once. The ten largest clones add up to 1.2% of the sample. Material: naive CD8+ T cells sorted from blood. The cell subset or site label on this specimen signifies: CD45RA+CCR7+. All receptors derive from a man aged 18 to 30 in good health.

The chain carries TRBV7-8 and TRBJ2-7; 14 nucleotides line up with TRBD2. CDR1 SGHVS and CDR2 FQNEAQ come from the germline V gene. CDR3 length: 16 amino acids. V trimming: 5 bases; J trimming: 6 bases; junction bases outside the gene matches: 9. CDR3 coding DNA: TGTGCCAGCAGCCCCCGACTAGCGGGGGGGCTGGTCGAGCAGTACTTC. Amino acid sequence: CASSPRLAGGLVEQYF.

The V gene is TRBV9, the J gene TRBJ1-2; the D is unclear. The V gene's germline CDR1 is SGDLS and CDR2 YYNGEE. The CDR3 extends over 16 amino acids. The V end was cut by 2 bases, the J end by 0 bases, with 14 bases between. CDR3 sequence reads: CASSVGSGFTNYGYTF. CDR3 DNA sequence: TGTGCCAGCAGCGTGGGGTCAGGTTTTACTAACTATGGCTACACCTTC.

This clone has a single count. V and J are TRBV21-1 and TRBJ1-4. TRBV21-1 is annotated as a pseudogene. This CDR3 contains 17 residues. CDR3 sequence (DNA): TGTGCCAGCAGCAAAGTTCCAGCCGGGGGGGTTAGTGAAAAACTGTTTTTT. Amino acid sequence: CASSKVPAGGVSEKLFF.

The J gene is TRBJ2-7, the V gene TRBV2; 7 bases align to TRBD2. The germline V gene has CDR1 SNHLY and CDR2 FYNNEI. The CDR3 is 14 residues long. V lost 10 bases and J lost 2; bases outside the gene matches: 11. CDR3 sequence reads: CAILTGGGTYEQYF. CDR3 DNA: TGTGCCATTCTTACTGGCGGGGGTACCTACGAGCAGTACTTC.

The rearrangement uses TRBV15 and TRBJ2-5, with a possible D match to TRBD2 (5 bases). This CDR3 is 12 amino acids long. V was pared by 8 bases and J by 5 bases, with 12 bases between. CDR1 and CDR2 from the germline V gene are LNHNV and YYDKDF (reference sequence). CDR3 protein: CATAREWETQYF. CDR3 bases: TGTGCCACCGCTCGGGAATGGGAGACCCAGTACTTC. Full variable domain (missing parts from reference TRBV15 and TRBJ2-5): DAMVIQNPRYQVTQFGKPVTLSCSQTLNHNVMYWYQQKSSQAPKLLFHYYDKDFNNEADTPDNFQSRRPNTSFCFLDIRSPGLGDTAMYLCATAREWETQYFGPGTRLLVL.

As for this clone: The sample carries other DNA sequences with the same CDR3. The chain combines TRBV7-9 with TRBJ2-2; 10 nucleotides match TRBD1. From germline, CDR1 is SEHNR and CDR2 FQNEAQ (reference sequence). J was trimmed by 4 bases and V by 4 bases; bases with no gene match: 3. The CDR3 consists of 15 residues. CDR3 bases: TGTGCCAGCAGCTCCTGGACAGGGGGCACCGGGGAGCTGTTTTTT. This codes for CASSSWTGGTGELFF.

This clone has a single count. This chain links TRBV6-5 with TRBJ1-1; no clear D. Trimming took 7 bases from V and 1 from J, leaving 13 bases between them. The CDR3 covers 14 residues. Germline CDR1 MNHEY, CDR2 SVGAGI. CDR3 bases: TGTGCCAGCACCTCTTGGGAGGGGAACACTGAAGCTTTCTTT. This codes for CASTSWEGNTEAFF.

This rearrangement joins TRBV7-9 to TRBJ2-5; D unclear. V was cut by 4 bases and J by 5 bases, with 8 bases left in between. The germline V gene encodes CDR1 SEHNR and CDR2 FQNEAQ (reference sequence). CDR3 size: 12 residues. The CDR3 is CASSWSGETQYF. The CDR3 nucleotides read TGTGCCAGCAGCTGGTCTGGGGAGACCCAGTACTTC.

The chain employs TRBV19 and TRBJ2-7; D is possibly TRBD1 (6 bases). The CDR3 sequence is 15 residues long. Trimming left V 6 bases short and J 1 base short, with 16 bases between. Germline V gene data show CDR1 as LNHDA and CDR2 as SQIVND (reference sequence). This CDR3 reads CASSYRDTLSYEQYF. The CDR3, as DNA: TGTGCCAGTAGCTACCGGGACACACTATCCTACGAGCAGTACTTC.

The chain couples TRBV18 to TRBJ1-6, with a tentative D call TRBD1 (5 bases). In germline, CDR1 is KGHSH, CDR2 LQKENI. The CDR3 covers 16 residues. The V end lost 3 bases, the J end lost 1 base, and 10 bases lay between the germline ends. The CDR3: CASSPSEGSYNSPLHF. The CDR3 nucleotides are TGTGCCAGCTCACCGTCAGAGGGGTCCTATAATTCACCCCTCCACTTT.

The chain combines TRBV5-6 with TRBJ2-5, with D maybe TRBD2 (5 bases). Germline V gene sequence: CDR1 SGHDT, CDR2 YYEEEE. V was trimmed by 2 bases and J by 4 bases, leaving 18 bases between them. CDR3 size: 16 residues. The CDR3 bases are TGTGCCAGCAGCTTCCGAAGAGCCGCGGGTAGAGAGACCCAGTACTTC. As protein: CASSFRRAAGRETQYF.

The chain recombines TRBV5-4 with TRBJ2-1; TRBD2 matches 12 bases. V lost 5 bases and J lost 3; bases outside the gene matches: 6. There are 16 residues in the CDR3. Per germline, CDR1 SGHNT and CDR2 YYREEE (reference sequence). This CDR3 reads CASSPSGGADYNEQFF. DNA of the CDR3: TGTGCCAGCAGTCCTAGCGGGGGGGCCGACTACAATGAGCAGTTCTTC.

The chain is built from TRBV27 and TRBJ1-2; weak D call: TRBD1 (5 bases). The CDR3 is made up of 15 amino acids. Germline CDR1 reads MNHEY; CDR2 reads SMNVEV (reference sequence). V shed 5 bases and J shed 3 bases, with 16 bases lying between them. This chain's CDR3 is CASSGGGTSDYGYTF. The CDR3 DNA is TGTGCCAGCAGTGGCGGGGGGACCTCCGACTATGGCTACACCTTC.

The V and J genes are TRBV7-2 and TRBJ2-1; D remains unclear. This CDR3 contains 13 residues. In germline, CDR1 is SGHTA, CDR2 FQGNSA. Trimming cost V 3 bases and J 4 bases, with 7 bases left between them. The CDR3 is CASSLTIYNEQFF. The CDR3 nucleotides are TGTGCCAGCAGCTTGACGATATACAATGAGCAGTTCTTC.

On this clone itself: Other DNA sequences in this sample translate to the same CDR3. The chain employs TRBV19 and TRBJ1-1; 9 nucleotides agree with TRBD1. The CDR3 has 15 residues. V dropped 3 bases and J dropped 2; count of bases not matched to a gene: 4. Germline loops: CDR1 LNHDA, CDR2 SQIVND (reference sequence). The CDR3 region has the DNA TGTGCCAGTAGTATCGGTACAGGGGGCAACACTGAAGCTTTCTTT. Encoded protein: CASSIGTGGNTEAFF. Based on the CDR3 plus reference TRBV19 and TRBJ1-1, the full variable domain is DGGITQSPKYLFRKEGQNVTLSCEQNLNHDAMYWYRQDPGQGLRLIYYSQIVNDFQKGDIAEGYSVSREKKESFPLTVTSAQKNPTAFYLCASSIGTGGNTEAFFGQGTRLTVV.

The CDR3 is CASSDWEGAPWGYTF. CDR3 bases: TGTGCCAGCAGTGATTGGGAGGGGGCGCCTTGGGGCTACACCTTC. The chain employs TRBV5-6 and TRBJ1-2; 7 bases line up with TRBD1. The length of the CDR3 is 15 residues. V lost 5 bases, J lost 8 bases, and 15 bases stayed unmatched. CDR1 is SGHDT and CDR2 is YYEEEE in the germline V gene. Full variable domain (rest looked up from reference TRBV5-6 and TRBJ1-2): DAGVTQSPTHLIKTRGQQVTLRCSPKSGHDTVSWYQQALGQGPQFIFQYYEEEERQRGNFPDRFSGHQFPNYSSELNVNALLLGDSALYLCASSDWEGAPWGYTFGSGTRLTVV.

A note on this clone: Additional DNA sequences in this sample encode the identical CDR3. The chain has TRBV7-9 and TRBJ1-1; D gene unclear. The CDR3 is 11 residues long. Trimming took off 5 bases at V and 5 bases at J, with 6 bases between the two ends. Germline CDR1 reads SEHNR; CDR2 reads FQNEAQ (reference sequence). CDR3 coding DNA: TGTGCCAGCAGCCTCGGAACTGAAGCTTTCTTT. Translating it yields CASSLGTEAFF.

CDR3 DNA sequence: TGTGCCAGCAGCTTCGCAAACATCGGTAATGAAAAACTGTTTTTT. Amino acids: CASSFANIGNEKLFF. The rearrangement links TRBV5-5 to TRBJ1-4; D not certain. The germline V gene encodes CDR1 SGHKS and CDR2 YYEKEE (reference sequence). V was clipped by 2 bases and J by 4 bases, with 12 bases between them. The CDR3 length is 15 residues.

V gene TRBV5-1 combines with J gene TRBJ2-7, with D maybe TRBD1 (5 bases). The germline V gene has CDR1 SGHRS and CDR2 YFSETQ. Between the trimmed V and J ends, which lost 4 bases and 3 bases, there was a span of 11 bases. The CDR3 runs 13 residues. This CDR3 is CASSTDNDYEQYF. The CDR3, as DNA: TGCGCCAGCAGCACGGACAACGACTACGAGCAGTACTTC.

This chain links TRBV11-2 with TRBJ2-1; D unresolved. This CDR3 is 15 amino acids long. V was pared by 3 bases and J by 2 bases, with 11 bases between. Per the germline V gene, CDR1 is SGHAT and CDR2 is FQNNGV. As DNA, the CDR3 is TGTGCCAGCAGCTTTCGGCTAGACGCCTACAATGAGCAGTTCTTC. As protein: CASSFRLDAYNEQFF.

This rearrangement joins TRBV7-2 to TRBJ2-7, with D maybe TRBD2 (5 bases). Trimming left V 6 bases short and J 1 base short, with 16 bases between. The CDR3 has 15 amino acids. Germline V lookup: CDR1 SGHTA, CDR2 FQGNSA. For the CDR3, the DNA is TGTGCCAGCAGGGGAGAAGGCCAACCTTCCTACGAGCAGTACTTC. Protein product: CASRGEGQPSYEQYF. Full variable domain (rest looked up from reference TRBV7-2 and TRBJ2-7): GAGVSQSPSNKVTEKGKDVELRCDPISGHTALYWYRQSLGQGLEFLIYFQGNSAPDKSGLPSDRFSAERTGGSVSTLTIQRTQQEDSAVYLCASRGEGQPSYEQYFGPGTRLTVT.